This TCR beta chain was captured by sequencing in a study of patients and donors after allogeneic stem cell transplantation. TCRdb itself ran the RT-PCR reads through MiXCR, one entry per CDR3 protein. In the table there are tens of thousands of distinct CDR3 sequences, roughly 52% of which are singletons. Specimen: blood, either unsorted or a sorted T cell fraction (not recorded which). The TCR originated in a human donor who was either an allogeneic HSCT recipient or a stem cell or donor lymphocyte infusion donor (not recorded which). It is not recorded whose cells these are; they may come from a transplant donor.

CDR3 in amino acids: CASSPPRPYGYTF. CDR3 in DNA: TGTGCCAGCAGCCCACCTCGCCCCTATGGCTACACCTTC. This rearrangement joins TRBV7-2 to TRBJ1-2; D unresolved. This CDR3 spans 13 amino acids. V lost 5 bases, J lost 4 bases, and 11 bases lay in between. The germline V gene has CDR1 SGHTA and CDR2 FQGNSA.